The present TCR beta chain was sequenced within a study of CD4 T cells in relation to SARS-CoV-2 and coronaviruses. Study-level information: The restricting HLA molecule for shared crossreactive spike epitopes was mapped.

Unexposed donor CD4+ T cells date from 2011-2018, before the COVID-19 pandemic. Notes on the study in general: Crossreactive clones expanded significantly less to SARS-CoV-2 than monoreactive clones. No donor gave both pre-pandemic and post-infection samples.

Produced via immunoSEQ multiplex PCR; TCRdb's table is partial and in-frame only. The table includes some 70,000 clones, 85% to 95% detected once. Comment on this clone: Its matching antigen is unknown.

Germline CDR1 and CDR2: LGHNA and YNFKEQ. The CDR3 extends over 16 amino acids. Trimming removed 1 base from V and 3 bases from J, with 16 bases in between. The TCR was taken from a human donor in good health. The sequenced sample was naive CD4+ T cells from PBMCs. Subset meaning: naive CD4+ T cells isolated by negative enrichment. The rearrangement uses TRBV4-2 and TRBJ2-7; possibly TRBD2 for D (6 bases). This CDR3 reads CASSQAEGAGYYEQYF. CDR3 sequence (DNA): TGTGCCAGCAGCCAAGCCGAGGGCGCGGGATACTACGAGCAGTACTTC.